The rows below give T cell receptor beta chains drawn from one sample of a study of shared clonotypes between healthy human individuals. Using immunoSEQ multiplex PCR, the repertoire was profiled, and TCRdb retains in-frame clones only, with some absent. Of about 1 million clones detected, 65% to 75% appear once; the ten largest clones hold nearly 1.5%. The sample consisted of memory CD4+ T cells sorted from blood. Receptors originate from a man aged 18 to 30 in good health. Each CDR3 is given with its conserved first and last residue. The order of the fields is J gene, D gene, V gene, clone size, CDR3 protein, CDR3 DNA. A D gene is named only where the DNA matches it firmly. Size is omitted from some rows. Given values are once, few, many or a class for expanded clones.

>TRBJ2-7|.|TRBV6-6|.
CASAVGFEQYF
TGTGCCAGCGCGGTAGGGTTTGAGCAGTACTTC
>TRBJ2-3|TRBD2|TRBV4-3|.
CASSQGYSGGRDTQYF
TGCGCCAGCAGCCAGGGCTATAGCGGGGGCAGAGATACGCAGTATTTT
>TRBJ2-5|TRBD1|TRBV5-4|.
CASSWPGQEGTQYF
TGTGCCAGCAGCTGGCCGGGACAGGAGGGGACCCAGTACTTC
>TRBJ2-7|.|TRBV10-3|.
CASTPTEEQYF
TGTGCCAGTACACCTACGGAGGAGCAGTACTTC
>TRBJ2-4|.|TRBV6-1|.
CASSESAGHKIAKNIQYF
TGTGCCAGCAGTGAATCGGCGGGCCACAAAATAGCCAAAAACATTCAGTACTTC
>TRBJ2-7|TRBD2|TRBV6-5|.
CASRRTSGTYEQYF
TGTGCCAGCAGACGGACTAGCGGAACCTACGAGCAGTACTTC
>TRBJ2-2|.|TRBV7-2|.
CASSFSGNTGELFF
TGTGCCAGCAGCTTTAGCGGCAACACCGGGGAGCTGTTTTTT
>TRBJ2-7|.|TRBV30|.
CAWRSGYEQYF
TGTGCCTGGAGGTCGGGCTACGAGCAGTACTTC
>TRBJ2-1|TRBD2|TRBV28|.
CASTKSLAGGIAEQFF
TGTGCCAGCACTAAGTCCTTAGCGGGGGGGATCGCTGAGCAGTTCTTC
>TRBJ1-5|TRBD1|TRBV19|.
CASRDRDAYQPQHF
TGTGCCAGCCGGGACAGGGATGCCTATCAGCCCCAGCATTTT
>TRBJ2-3|.|TRBV7-2|.
CASSLRGGLTDTQYF
TGTGCCAGCAGCTTACGCGGGGGCCTCACAGATACGCAGTATTTT
>TRBJ2-3|TRBD1|TRBV13|.
CASSSRGQGRDTQYF
TGTGCCAGCAGCTCCCGAGGACAGGGGAGGGATACGCAGTATTTT
>TRBJ1-6|.|TRBV19|.
CASSIEGNSPLHF
TGTGCCAGTAGTATCGAGGGTAATTCACCCCTCCACTTT
>TRBJ2-7|TRBD1|TRBV5-5|.
CASSLGGQGYEQYF
TGTGCCAGCAGCTTGGGGGGACAGGGATACGAGCAGTACTTC
>TRBJ2-1|TRBD2|TRBV27|few
CASRSVPGTNNEQFF
TGTGCCAGCAGATCAGTTCCCGGGACTAACAATGAGCAGTTCTTC
>TRBJ2-2|.|TRBV10-2|.
CASSPTAPNTGELFF
TGCGCCAGCAGCCCCACCGCACCGAACACCGGGGAGCTGTTTTTT
>TRBJ1-2|.|TRBV29-1|.
CSVGMGGGGYTF
TGCAGCGTTGGAATGGGTGGAGGCGGCTACACCTTC
>TRBJ2-7|.|TRBV18|few
CASSPPASAYEQYF
TGTGCCAGCTCACCACCCGCAAGCGCCTACGAGCAGTACTTC
>TRBJ2-3|.|TRBV11-2|few
CASSFGGARDTQYF
TGTGCCAGCAGCTTTGGCGGGGCCCGAGATACGCAGTATTTT
>TRBJ2-5|.|TRBV7-8|.
CASSTQGPGTQYF
TGTGCCAGCAGCACCCAGGGCCCGGGGACCCAGTACTTC
>TRBJ2-1|.|TRBV6-5|.
CASSLAQTSSGEQFF
TGTGCCAGCAGTTTGGCTCAGACTAGTTCCGGTGAGCAGTTCTTC
>TRBJ1-6|.|TRBV6-1|.
CASSESYGQRNSPLHF
TGTGCCAGCAGCGAATCGTACGGGCAGCGTAATTCACCCCTCCACTTT